The rows below give T cell receptor beta chains drawn from one sample of a study of cytomegalovirus exposure and HLA in healthy donors. The assay was immunoSEQ multiplex PCR, and TCRdb's table has in-frame clones only and misses some. The sample consists of about 110,000 clones, 81% of them appearing once. The material sequenced was PBMCs. The receptors were sampled from a woman under 40 in good health and CMV-seronegative. Each CDR3 is given with its conserved first and last residue. D genes are given only for firm matches.

length | D | J | V | DNA | CDR3
15 | TRBD2 | TRBJ2-2 | TRBV6-1 | TGTGCCAGCAGTAGACTAGCGGGAGGGACCGGGGAGCTGTTTTTT | CASSRLAGGTGELFF
14 | TRBD1 | TRBJ2-1 | TRBV13 | TGTGCCAGCAGCTCTGGGACAGGGGACGGTGAGCAGTTCTTC | CASSSGTGDGEQFF
16 | - | TRBJ2-5 | TRBV6-6 | TGTGCCAGCAGTTACTCAGGTGGGGGGAACCAAGAGACCCAGTACTTC | CASSYSGGGNQETQYF
14 | - | TRBJ2-7 | TRBV10-3 | TGTGCCATCAGTGAGCAGACGAGGTTTTGGGAGCAGTACTTC | CAISEQTRFWEQYF
12 | - | TRBJ1-5 | TRBV28 | TGTGCCAGCAGGGACGGGGATCAGCCCCAGCATTTT | CASRDGDQPQHF
13 | TRBD2 | TRBJ2-7 | TRBV28 | TGTGCCAGCAGCCCTGGGGGGGGTCGGGAGCAGTACTTC | CASSPGGGREQYF
16 | - | TRBJ2-7 | TRBV11-2 | TGTGCCAGCAGCTTAGGGGGCAGGGGCCGTTCCTACGAGCAGTACTTC | CASSLGGRGRSYEQYF
14 | - | TRBJ2-5 | TRBV5-1 | TGCGCCAGCAGCACGAGTGGGGCGCAAGAGACCCAGTACTTC | CASSTSGAQETQYF
17 | TRBD2 | TRBJ2-1 | TRBV7-2 | TGTGCCAGCAGCTTAACGAAGCGGGATCTATTCGTCAATGAGCAGTTCTTC | CASSLTKRDLFVNEQFF
12 | - | TRBJ1-1 | TRBV5-4 | TGTGCCAGCAGCTCGGGTGGAACTGAAGCTTTCTTT | CASSSGGTEAFF
15 | - | TRBJ1-1 | TRBV6-6 | TGTGCCAGCAGCCCCTCCGACGGGGGGATAACTGAAGCTTTCTTT | CASSPSDGGITEAFF
16 | - | TRBJ1-3 | TRBV5-4 | TGTGCCAGCAGCTTAAAGTTTGAGGGGGACGGAAACACCATATATTTT | CASSLKFEGDGNTIYF
15 | - | TRBJ2-3 | TRBV4-2 | TGTGCCAGCAGCCAAGCTAGCTCGAGAGCAGATACGCAGTATTTT | CASSQASSRADTQYF